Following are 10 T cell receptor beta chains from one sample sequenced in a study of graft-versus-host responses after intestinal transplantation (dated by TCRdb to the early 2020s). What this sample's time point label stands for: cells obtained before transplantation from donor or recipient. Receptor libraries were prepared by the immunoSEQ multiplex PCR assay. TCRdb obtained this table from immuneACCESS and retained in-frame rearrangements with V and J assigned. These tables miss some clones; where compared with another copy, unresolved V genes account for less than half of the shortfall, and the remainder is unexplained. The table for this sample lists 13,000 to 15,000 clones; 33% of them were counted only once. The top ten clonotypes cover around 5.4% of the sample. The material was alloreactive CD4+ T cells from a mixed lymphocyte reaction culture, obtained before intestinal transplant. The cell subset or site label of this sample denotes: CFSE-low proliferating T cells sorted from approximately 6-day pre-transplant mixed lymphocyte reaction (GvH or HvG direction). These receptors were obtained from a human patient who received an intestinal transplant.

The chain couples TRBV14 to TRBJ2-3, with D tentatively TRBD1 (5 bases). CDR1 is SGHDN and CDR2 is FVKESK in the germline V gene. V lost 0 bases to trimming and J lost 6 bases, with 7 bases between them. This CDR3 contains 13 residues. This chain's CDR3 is CASSQDQGDTQYF. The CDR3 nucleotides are TGTGCCAGCAGCCAAGATCAGGGCGATACGCAGTATTTT.

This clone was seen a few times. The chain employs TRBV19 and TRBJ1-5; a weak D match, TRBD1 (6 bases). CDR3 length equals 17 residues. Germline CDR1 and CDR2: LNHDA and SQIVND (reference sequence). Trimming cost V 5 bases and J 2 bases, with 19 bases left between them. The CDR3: CASSPRRGGAGNQPQHF. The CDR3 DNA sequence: TGTGCCAGTAGTCCCCGGAGGGGGGGCGCCGGCAATCAGCCCCAGCATTTT.

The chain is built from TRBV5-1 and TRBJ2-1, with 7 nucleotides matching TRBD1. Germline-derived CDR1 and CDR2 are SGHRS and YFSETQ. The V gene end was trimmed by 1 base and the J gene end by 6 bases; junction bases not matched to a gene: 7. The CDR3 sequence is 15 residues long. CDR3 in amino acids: CASSLWGQSSNEQFF. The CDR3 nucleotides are TGCGCCAGCAGCTTGTGGGGACAGTCCAGCAATGAGCAGTTCTTC.

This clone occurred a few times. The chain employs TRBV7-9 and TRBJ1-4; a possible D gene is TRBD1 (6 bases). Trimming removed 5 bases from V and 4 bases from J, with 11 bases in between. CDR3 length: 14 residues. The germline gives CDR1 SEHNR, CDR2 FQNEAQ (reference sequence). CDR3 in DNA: TGTGCCAGCAGCCAGGGACAAGATAATGAAAAACTGTTTTTT. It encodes CASSQGQDNEKLFF.

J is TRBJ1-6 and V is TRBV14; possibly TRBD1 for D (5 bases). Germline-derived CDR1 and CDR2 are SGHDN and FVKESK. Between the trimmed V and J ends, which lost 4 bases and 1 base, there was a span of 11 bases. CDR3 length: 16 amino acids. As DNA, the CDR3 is TGTGCCAGCAGCCGGGGGAGGGAGTCCTATAATTCACCCCTCCACTTT. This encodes CASSRGRESYNSPLHF.

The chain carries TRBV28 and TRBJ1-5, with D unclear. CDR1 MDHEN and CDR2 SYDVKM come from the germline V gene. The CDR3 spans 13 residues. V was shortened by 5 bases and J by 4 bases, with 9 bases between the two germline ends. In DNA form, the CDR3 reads TGTGCCAGCAGTAGGCTCACTAATCAGCCCCAGCATTTT. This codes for CASSRLTNQPQHF.

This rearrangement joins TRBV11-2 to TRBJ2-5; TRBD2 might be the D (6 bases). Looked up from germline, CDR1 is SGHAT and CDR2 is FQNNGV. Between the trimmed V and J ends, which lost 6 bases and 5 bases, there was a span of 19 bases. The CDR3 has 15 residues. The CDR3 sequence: CASSRGARRGETQYF. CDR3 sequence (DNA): TGTGCCAGCAGTAGAGGCGCTAGACGGGGGGAGACCCAGTACTTC. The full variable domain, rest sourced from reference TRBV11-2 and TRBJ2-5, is EAGVAQSPRYKIIEKRQSVAFWCNPISGHATLYWYQQILGQGPKLLIQFQNNGVVDDSQLPKDRFSAERLKGVDSTLKIQPAKLEDSAVYLCASSRGARRGETQYFGPGTRLLVL.

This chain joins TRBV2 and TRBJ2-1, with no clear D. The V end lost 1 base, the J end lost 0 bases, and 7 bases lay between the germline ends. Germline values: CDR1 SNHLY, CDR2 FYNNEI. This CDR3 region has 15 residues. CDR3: CASSEGPTSYNEQFF. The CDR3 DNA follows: TGTGCCAGCAGTGAAGGGCCTACCTCCTACAATGAGCAGTTCTTC.

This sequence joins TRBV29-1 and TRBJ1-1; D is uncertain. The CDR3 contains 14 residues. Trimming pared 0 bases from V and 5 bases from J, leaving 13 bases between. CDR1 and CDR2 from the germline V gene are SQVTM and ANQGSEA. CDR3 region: CSVEDYAPGTEAFF. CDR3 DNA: TGCAGCGTTGAAGATTATGCGCCGGGAACTGAAGCTTTCTTT.

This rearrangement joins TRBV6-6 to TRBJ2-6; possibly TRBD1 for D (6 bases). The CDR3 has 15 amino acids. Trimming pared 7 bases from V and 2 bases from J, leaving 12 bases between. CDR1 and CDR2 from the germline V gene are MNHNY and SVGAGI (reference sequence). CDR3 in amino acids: CASTTEGAGANVLTF. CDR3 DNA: TGTGCCAGCACCACCGAGGGGGCTGGGGCCAACGTCCTGACTTTC.